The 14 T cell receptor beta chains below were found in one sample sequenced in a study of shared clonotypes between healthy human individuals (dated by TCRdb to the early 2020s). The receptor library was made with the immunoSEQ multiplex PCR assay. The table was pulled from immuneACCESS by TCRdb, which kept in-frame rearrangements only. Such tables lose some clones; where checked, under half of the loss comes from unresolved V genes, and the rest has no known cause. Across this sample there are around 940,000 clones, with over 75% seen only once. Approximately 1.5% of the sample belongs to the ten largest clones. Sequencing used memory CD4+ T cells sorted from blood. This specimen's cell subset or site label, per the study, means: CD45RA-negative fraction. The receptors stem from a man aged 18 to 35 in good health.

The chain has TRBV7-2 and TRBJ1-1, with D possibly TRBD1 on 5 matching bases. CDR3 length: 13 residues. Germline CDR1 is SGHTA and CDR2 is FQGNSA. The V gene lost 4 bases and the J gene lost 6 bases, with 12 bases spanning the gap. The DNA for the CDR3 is TGTGCCAGCAGCTATCTCCAGGGTTCTGAAGCTTTCTTT. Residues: CASSYLQGSEAFF.

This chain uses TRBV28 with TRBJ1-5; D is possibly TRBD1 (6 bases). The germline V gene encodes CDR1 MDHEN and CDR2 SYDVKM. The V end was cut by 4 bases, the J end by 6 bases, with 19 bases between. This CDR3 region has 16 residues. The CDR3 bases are TGTGCCAGCAGTTCCCCCACAGGGAAAGCGTTTCAGCCCCAGCATTTT. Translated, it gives CASSSPTGKAFQPQHF.

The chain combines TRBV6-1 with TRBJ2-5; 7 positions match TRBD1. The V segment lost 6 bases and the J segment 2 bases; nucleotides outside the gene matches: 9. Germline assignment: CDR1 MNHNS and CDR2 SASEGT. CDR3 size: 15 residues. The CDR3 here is CASSTGQVKQETQYF. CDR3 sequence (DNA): TGTGCCAGCAGCACCGGACAGGTCAAACAAGAGACCCAGTACTTC.

Written as DNA, the CDR3 is TGTGCCAGCAGTTTTCTCAAACTGGGGAATTCACCCCTCCACTTT. It specifies CASSFLKLGNSPLHF. The chain carries TRBV28 and TRBJ1-6; D is unclear. V was shortened by 3 bases and J by 7 bases, with 13 bases between the two germline ends. The length of the CDR3 is 15 residues. Looked up from germline, CDR1 is MDHEN and CDR2 is SYDVKM.

The CDR3 DNA reads as TGCGCCAGCAGCTTGAACAACGTGGGGACAGTGGTCCACGAGCAGTACTTC. Its translation: CASSLNNVGTVVHEQYF. V usage is TRBV5-1 and J usage is TRBJ2-7; 7 nucleotides agree with TRBD1. CDR1 is SGHRS, CDR2 YFSETQ, per germline. The V segment lost 1 base and the J segment 5 bases; nucleotides outside the gene matches: 15. CDR3 size: 17 residues. Combining the CDR3 with reference TRBV5-1 and TRBJ2-7 gives the whole variable domain KAGVTQTPRYLIKTRGQQVTLSCSPISGHRSVSWYQQTPGQGLQFLFEYFSETQRNKGNFPGRFSGRQFSNSRSEMNVSTLELGDSALYLCASSLNNVGTVVHEQYFGPGTRLTVT.

This CDR3 is CASSAGTGINYGYTF. The DNA for the CDR3 is TGTGCCAGCAGCGCCGGGACAGGGATTAACTATGGCTACACCTTC. This chain connects TRBV5-4 to TRBJ1-2; 9 bases agree with TRBD1. This CDR3 comprises 15 residues. V was pared by 4 bases and J by 1 base, with 5 bases of the junction left unmatched. The germline gives CDR1 SGHNT, CDR2 YYREEE (reference sequence).

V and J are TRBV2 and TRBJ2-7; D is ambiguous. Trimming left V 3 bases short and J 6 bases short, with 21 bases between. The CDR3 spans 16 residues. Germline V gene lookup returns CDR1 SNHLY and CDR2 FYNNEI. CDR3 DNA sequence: TGTGCCAGCAGTGAGGTGGGATTCCATCCAACGGGCGAGCAGTACTTC. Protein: CASSEVGFHPTGEQYF.

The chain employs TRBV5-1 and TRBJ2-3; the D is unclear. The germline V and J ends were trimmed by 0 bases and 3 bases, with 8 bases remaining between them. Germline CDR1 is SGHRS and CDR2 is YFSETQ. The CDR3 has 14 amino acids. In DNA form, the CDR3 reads TGCGCCAGCAGCTTGGTGCAGGAGACAGATACGCAGTATTTT. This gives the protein CASSLVQETDTQYF.

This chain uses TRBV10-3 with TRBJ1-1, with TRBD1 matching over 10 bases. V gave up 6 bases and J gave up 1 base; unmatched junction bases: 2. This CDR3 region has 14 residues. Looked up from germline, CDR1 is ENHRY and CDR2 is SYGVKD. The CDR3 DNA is TGTGCCATCAGAGGGACAGGGGAGAACACTGAAGCTTTCTTT. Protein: CAIRGTGENTEAFF.

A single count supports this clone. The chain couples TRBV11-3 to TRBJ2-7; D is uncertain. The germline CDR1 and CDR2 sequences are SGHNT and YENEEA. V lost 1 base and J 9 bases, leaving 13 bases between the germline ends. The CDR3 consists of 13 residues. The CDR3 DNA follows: TGTGCCAGCAGCTTAGGCCCTACGGACCCGCAGTACTTC. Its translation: CASSLGPTDPQYF.

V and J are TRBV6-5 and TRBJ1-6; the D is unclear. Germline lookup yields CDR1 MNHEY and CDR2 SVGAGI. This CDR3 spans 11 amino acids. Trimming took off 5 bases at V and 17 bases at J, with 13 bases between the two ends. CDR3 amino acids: CASSPDRQVHF. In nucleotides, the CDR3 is TGTGCCAGCAGTCCCGACCGTCAGGTCCACTTT.

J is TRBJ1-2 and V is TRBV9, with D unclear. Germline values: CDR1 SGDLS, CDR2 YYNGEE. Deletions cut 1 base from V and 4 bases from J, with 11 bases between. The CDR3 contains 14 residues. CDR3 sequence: CASSVQEGGYGYTF. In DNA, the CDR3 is TGTGCCAGCAGCGTACAGGAGGGTGGCTATGGCTACACCTTC.

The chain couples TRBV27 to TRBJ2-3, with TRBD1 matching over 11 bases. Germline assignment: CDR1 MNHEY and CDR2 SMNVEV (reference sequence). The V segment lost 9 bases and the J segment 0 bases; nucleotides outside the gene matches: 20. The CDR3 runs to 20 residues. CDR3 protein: CASRTGGSLVGHSSTDTQYF. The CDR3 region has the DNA TGTGCCAGTAGGACAGGGGGCAGTCTGGTGGGGCATTCTAGCACAGATACGCAGTATTTT.

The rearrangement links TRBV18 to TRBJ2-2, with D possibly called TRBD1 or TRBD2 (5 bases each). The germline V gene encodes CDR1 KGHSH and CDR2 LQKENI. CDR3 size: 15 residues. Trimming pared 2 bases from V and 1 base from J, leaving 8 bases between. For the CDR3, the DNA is TGTGCCAGCTCACCAGAGGGGAGGAACACCGGGGAGCTGTTTTTT. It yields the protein CASSPEGRNTGELFF.